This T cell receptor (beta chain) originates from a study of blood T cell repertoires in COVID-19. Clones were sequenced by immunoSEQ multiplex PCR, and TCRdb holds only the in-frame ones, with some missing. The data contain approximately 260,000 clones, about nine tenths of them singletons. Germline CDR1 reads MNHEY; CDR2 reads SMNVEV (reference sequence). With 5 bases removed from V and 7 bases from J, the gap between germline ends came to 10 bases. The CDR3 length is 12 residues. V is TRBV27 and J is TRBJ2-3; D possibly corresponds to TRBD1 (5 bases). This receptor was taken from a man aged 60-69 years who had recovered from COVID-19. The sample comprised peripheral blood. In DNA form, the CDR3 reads TGTGCCAGCAGTCGACCAGGGTATACGCAGTATTTT. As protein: CASSRPGYTQYF.